These T cell receptor beta chains were read from a single sample in a study of blood T cell repertoires in COVID-19. Method: immunoSEQ multiplex PCR; TCRdb's copy keeps in-frame clones and lacks some. The table has 250,000 to 300,000 clones, around nine tenths seen once. Material: peripheral blood. The source of these receptors is a woman in her 30s with COVID-19, enrolled during active disease. CDR3s include the opening cysteine and the closing phenylalanine or tryptophan. D genes are given only for firm matches. Size tells how often a clone was seen (once, few, many) or the class of an expanded clone, and some rows leave it out.

>TRBJ2-7|-|11|TRBV29-1|-
CSVASSYEQYF
TGCAGCGTTGCCAGCTCCTACGAGCAGTACTTC
>TRBJ2-2|TRBD1|16|TRBV27|-
CASSLSGQGWTGELFF
TGTGCCAGCAGTTTATCGGGACAGGGCTGGACCGGGGAGCTGTTTTTT
>TRBJ2-7|TRBD1|15|TRBV7-2|-
CASSLALGTGYEQYF
TGTGCCAGCAGCTTAGCGCTAGGGACAGGCTACGAGCAGTACTTC
>TRBJ2-3|TRBD2|14|TRBV2|-
CASNPSGWTDTQYF
TGTGCCAGCAATCCTAGCGGATGGACAGATACGCAGTATTTT
>TRBJ1-1|TRBD1|15|TRBV2|-
CASGPASQGASEAFF
TGTGCCAGCGGACCCGCGTCCCAGGGGGCTTCTGAAGCTTTCTTT
>TRBJ1-5|-|15|TRBV28|-
CASSLRGAKGQPQHF
TGTGCCAGCAGTTTACGGGGGGCGAAAGGTCAGCCCCAGCATTTT
>TRBJ1-1|-|13|TRBV2|-
CASSQSRNTEAFF
TGTGCCAGCAGCCAGTCCCGGAACACTGAAGCTTTCTTT
>TRBJ2-2|-|15|TRBV19|-
CASSMGGEGTGELFF
TGTGCCAGTAGTATGGGGGGAGAGGGCACCGGGGAGCTGTTTTTT
>TRBJ1-4|TRBD1|16|TRBV5-4|-
CASSSKSGGSYEKLFF
TGTGCCAGCAGCTCCAAGTCAGGGGGCTCTTACGAAAAACTGTTTTTT
>TRBJ2-7|TRBD2|14|TRBV29-1|-
CSVEGQGLPKREYF
TGCAGCGTTGAAGGTCAGGGACTACCTAAAAGGGAGTACTTC
>TRBJ1-4|-|12|TRBV4-3|-
CASSHGLEKLFF
TGCGCCAGCAGCCACGGTCTGGAAAAACTGTTTTTT
>TRBJ2-1|-|14|TRBV4-1|-
CASSQDSGPNEQFF
TGCGCCAGCAGCCAAGATTCAGGGCCCAATGAGCAGTTCTTC
>TRBJ2-6|-|15|TRBV30|-
CASHPGGSGANVLTF
TGTGCCTCTCATCCCGGGGGATCTGGGGCCAACGTCCTGACTTTC
>TRBJ2-7|-|14|TRBV5-6|-
CASSLQGRVDEQYF
TGTGCCAGCAGCTTGCAGGGGCGGGTAGACGAGCAGTACTTC
>TRBJ1-6|-|13|TRBV9|-
CASSGGNDSPLHF
TGTGCCAGCAGCGGAGGGAATGATTCACCCCTCCACTTT
>TRBJ2-7|-|16|TRBV27|once
CASSAGAGSLLDEQYF
TGTGCCAGCAGTGCCGGCGCGGGCAGCCTCTTGGACGAGCAGTACTTC
>TRBJ2-5|TRBD1|15|TRBV28|-
CASGSGQGWEETQYF
TGTGCCAGTGGCTCGGGACAGGGATGGGAAGAGACCCAGTACTTC
>TRBJ2-7|-|13|TRBV6-6|-
CASSYDKSYEQYF
TGTGCCAGCAGTTACGACAAATCCTACGAGCAGTACTTC
>TRBJ2-2|-|15|TRBV19|-
CASKGLSDVTGELFF
TGTGCCAGTAAGGGACTCAGCGACGTCACCGGGGAGCTGTTTTTT
>TRBJ1-1|TRBD1|14|TRBV4-1|once
CASSQGTGMPEAFF
TGCGCCAGCAGCCAAGGGACAGGGATGCCTGAAGCTTTCTTT
>TRBJ1-1|TRBD1|18|TRBV7-9|few
CASRPDRDRTLRNTEAFF
TGTGCCAGCAGGCCAGACAGGGATAGGACTTTAAGGAACACTGAAGCTTTCTTT
>TRBJ1-1|TRBD1|15|TRBV6-5|once
CASSLSGGADTEAFF
TGTGCCAGCAGTTTATCAGGGGGCGCTGACACTGAAGCTTTCTTT
>TRBJ1-6|-|13|TRBV3-1/TRBV3-2|-
CASSQEIGSPLHF
TGTGCCAGCAGCCAAGAAATCGGTTCACCCCTCCACTTT
>TRBJ2-1|-|13|TRBV12-3/TRBV12-4|-
CASSLGGGNEQFF
TGTGCCAGCAGTTTGGGAGGGGGGAATGAGCAGTTCTTC
>TRBJ2-7|-|15|TRBV6-2/TRBV6-3|-
CASSRGGSGAYEQYF
TGTGCCAGCAGCCGTGGTGGTAGCGGAGCGTACGAGCAGTACTTC
>TRBJ2-1|-|15|TRBV7-3|-
CASSLRAGLNNEQFF
TGTGCCAGCAGCCTTCGGGCTGGACTTAACAATGAGCAGTTCTTC
>TRBJ1-6|TRBD1|20|TRBV24-1|-
CATSDKARQGFFQKNSPLHF
TGTGCCACCAGTGACAAGGCAAGACAGGGCTTTTTCCAAAAAAATTCACCCCTCCACTTT
>TRBJ2-5|TRBD1|13|TRBV10-3|-
CAISDGQEETQYF
TGTGCCATCAGCGACGGACAGGAAGAGACCCAGTACTTC
>TRBJ1-5|TRBD1|13|TRBV19|-
CASTTTGAQPQHF
TGTGCCAGTACCACGACAGGGGCTCAGCCCCAGCATTTT
>TRBJ1-6|TRBD1|16|TRBV28|-
CASSPYPGQMNSPLHF
TGTGCCAGCAGTCCTTACCCGGGACAGATGAATTCACCCCTCCACTTT
>TRBJ2-7|-|11|TRBV5-4|few
CASSKTGEQYF
TGTGCCAGCAGCAAGACAGGCGAGCAGTACTTC
>TRBJ1-4|-|15|TRBV21-1|-
CASSISGGENEKLFF
TGTGCCAGCAGCATCTCAGGGGGCGAAAATGAAAAACTGTTTTTT
>TRBJ1-5|-|14|TRBV28|-
CASSLDRGIQPQHF
TGTGCCAGCAGTTTAGACCGAGGGATCCAGCCCCAGCATTTT
>TRBJ1-6|TRBD1|14|TRBV27|-
CASSLTGAGSPLHF
TGTGCCAGCAGTCTCACAGGGGCTGGATCACCCCTCCACTTT
>TRBJ2-1|-|14|TRBV11-1|-
CASSLALTGNEQFF
TGTGCCAGCAGCTTAGCGCTGACCGGGAATGAGCAGTTCTTC
>TRBJ2-3|-|13|TRBV12-3/TRBV12-4|-
CASSNTGLGTQYF
TGTGCCAGCAGCAATACAGGATTGGGGACGCAGTATTTT
>TRBJ1-1|-|15|TRBV5-3|-
CARVGTRRSNTEAFF
TGTGCCAGAGTGGGTACCAGGAGGTCGAACACTGAAGCTTTCTTT
>TRBJ1-2|TRBD1|14|TRBV6-5|-
CASKGTRGDYGYTF
TGTGCCAGCAAAGGGACCAGGGGGGACTATGGCTACACCTTC
>TRBJ1-5|-|14|TRBV19|-
CASERQAGGEPQHF
TGTGCCAGTGAACGACAGGCGGGGGGCGAGCCCCAGCATTTT
>TRBJ2-7|-|13|TRBV4-3|-
CASSQVWGDRQYF
TGCGCCAGCAGCCAAGTTTGGGGGGACCGGCAGTACTTC
>TRBJ2-2|TRBD2|13|TRBV11-3|-
CASSLRGTGELFF
TGTGCCAGCAGCTTGCGGGGGACCGGGGAGCTGTTTTTT
>TRBJ1-3|TRBD1|15|TRBV18|-
CASSQKTGVGNTIYF
TGTGCCAGCTCTCAAAAGACAGGGGTTGGAAACACCATATATTTT
>TRBJ1-2|-|15|TRBV3-1/TRBV3-2|-
CASSQDLPRNYGYTF
TGTGCCAGCAGCCAAGATCTTCCGAGGAACTATGGCTACACCTTC
>TRBJ1-3|TRBD1|15|TRBV7-2|-
CASSPRDRGRDTIYF
TGTGCCAGCAGCCCGCGGGACAGGGGGAGGGACACCATATATTTT
>TRBJ2-2|TRBD2|14|TRBV27|-
CASRRGDPHGELFF
TGTGCCAGCAGGCGGGGGGACCCGCACGGGGAGCTGTTTTTT
>TRBJ1-5|TRBD1|15|TRBV19|few
CASSPRQGLGQPQHF
TGTGCCAGTAGTCCCCGACAGGGACTAGGTCAGCCCCAGCATTTT
>TRBJ2-3|-|16|TRBV14|-
CASSNTGRARADTQYF
TGTGCCAGCAGCAACACAGGGAGAGCGAGAGCAGATACGCAGTATTTT
>TRBJ2-5|-|15|TRBV6-5|once
CASRTRTIPQETQYF
TGTGCCAGCAGGACTAGGACTATACCTCAAGAGACCCAGTACTTC
>TRBJ2-3|TRBD1|14|TRBV28|-
CASSLRGPTDTQYF
TGTGCCAGCAGTTTAAGGGGGCCCACAGATACGCAGTATTTT
>TRBJ1-3|-|15|TRBV2|-
CASRLDNGNANTIYF
TGTGCCAGCAGGTTGGACAACGGAAACGCAAACACCATATATTTT